One sample yielded the 8 T cell receptor beta chains listed below, sequenced in a study of blood T cells in healthy people across ages. Primers used in a second PCR of about 6 to 11 cycles were a sample-barcoded 5' primer and a J-beta primer mix. TCRdb fed the 5' RACE reads into MiXCR, producing one record per CDR3 protein. The data contain about 1.8 million distinct CDR3 sequences, just under 50% of them singletons. Input material: blood. All receptors come from a woman aged 40 to 49 in good health.

This clonotype was seen a few times. This chain uses TRBV20-1 with TRBJ1-6; D is uncertain. V gave up 2 bases and J gave up 0 bases, with 17 bases separating them. Germline loops: CDR1 DFQATT, CDR2 SNEGSKA (reference sequence). The CDR3 has 18 amino acids. Here the CDR3 reads CSARQSWTASSYNSPLHF. In DNA, the CDR3 is TGCAGTGCTAGACAATCATGGACGGCAAGCTCCTATAATTCACCCCTCCACTTT.

The rearrangement joins TRBV7-9 to TRBJ1-2; TRBD1 aligns across 7 bases. The CDR3 loop spans 15 amino acids. V trimming: 5 bases; J trimming: 1 base; junction bases outside the gene matches: 7. Germline CDR1 SEHNR, CDR2 FQNEAQ (reference sequence). The CDR3 sequence is CASSPLTGINYGYTF. Here the CDR3 DNA reads TGTGCCAGCAGCCCACTGACAGGGATTAACTATGGCTACACCTTC.

This clonotype appeared a few times. The chain couples TRBV12-3 or TRBV12-4 to TRBJ2-3, with 7 positions matching TRBD1. The CDR3 has 18 residues. The J segment lost 2 bases and the V segment lost 2 bases, leaving 13 bases of the junction unmatched. The chain's CDR3 is CASSLILLLGGVTDTQYF. CDR3 nucleotides: TGTGCCAGCAGTTTAATACTTCTTTTAGGGGGCGTCACAGATACGCAGTATTTT.

As regards this clonotype: Given a much more abundant clone one base away, this may be a read error. The chain recombines TRBV29-1 with TRBJ2-1, with 11 nucleotides matching TRBD1. The J call may not be correct, given that the DNA end is closer to TRBJ2-7. The CDR3 is 16 residues long. Germline V gene lookup returns CDR1 SQVTM and CDR2 ANQGSEA. DNA of the CDR3: TGCAGCGTTGAAGGGACAGGGGGCGAATCCTACAATGAGCAGTACTTC. It codes for CSVEGTGGESYNEQYF.

The table lists this clonotype with many counts. This chain links TRBV20-1 with TRBJ2-1, with D possibly being TRBD2 (6 bases). The length of the CDR3 is 10 residues. The V end was cut by 3 bases, the J end by 9 bases, with 6 bases between. CDR1 and CDR2 (germline): DFQATT, SNEGSKA (reference sequence). The CDR3 region is CSARGGEQFF. The CDR3 nucleotides read TGCAGTGCTAGGGGGGGTGAGCAGTTCTTC.

V usage is TRBV6-2 or TRBV6-3 and J usage is TRBJ1-6, with TRBD1 as a possible D gene (6 bases). CDR3 length: 16 residues. Trimming cost V 6 bases and J 9 bases, with 21 bases left between them. Germline V gene sequence: CDR1 MNHEY, CDR2 SVGEGT. CDR3 bases: TGTGCCAGCAGCTTCTCTTGGACAGCCGGGGGTTCACCCCTCCACTTT. Translation gives CASSFSWTAGGSPLHF.

This clonotype was counted only a few times. The chain has TRBV7-2 and TRBJ2-1; no clear D gene. This CDR3 region has 15 residues. Germline V gene data show CDR1 as SGHTA and CDR2 as FQGNSA. Trimming took off 2 bases at V and 4 bases at J, with 12 bases between the two ends. The CDR3 here is CASSLIGMAYNEQFF. The DNA for the CDR3 is TGTGCCAGCAGCTTAATCGGTATGGCTTACAATGAGCAGTTCTTC.

This clonotype is a singleton in its sample. At one end, the junction sequence differs from germline, possibly due to a read error. The chain recombines TRBV7-9 with TRBJ1-1; tentative D call: TRBD1 (6 bases). Germline V lookup: CDR1 SEHNR, CDR2 FQNEAQ (reference sequence). This CDR3 region has 16 residues. The CDR3 loop is CAGSSAAGGGDTEAFF. CDR3 nucleotides: TGTGCCGGCAGCTCCGCGGCGGGAGGGGGGGACACTGAAGCTTTCTTT. Variable domain in full (rest from reference TRBV7-9 and TRBJ1-1): DTGVSQNPRHKITKRGQNVTFRCDPISEHNRLYWYRQTLGQGPEFLTYFQNEAQLEKSRLLSDRFSAERPKGSFSTLEIQRTEQGDSAMYLCAGSSAAGGGDTEAFFGQGTRLTVV.